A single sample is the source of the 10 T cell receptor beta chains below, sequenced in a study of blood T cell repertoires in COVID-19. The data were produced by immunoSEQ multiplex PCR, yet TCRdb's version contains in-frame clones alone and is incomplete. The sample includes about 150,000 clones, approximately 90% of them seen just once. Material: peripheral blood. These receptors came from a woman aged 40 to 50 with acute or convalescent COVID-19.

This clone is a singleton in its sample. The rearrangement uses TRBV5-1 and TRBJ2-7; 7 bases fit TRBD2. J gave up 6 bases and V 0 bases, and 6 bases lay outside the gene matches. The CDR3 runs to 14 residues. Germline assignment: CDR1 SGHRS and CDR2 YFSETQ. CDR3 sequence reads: CASSLGSGEREQYF. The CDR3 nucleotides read TGCGCCAGCAGCTTGGGCAGCGGGGAGCGCGAGCAGTACTTC.

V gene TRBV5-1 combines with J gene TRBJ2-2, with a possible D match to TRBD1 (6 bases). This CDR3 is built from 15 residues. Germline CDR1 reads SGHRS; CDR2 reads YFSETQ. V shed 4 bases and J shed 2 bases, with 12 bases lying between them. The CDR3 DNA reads TGCGCCAGCAGCCAACTGGACAGAAACACCGGGGAGCTGTTTTTT. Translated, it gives CASSQLDRNTGELFF.

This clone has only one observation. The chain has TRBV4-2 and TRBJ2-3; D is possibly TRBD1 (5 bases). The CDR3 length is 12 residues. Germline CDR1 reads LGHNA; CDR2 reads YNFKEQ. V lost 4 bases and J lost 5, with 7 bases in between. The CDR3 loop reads CASSPQGDTQYF. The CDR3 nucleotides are TGTGCCAGCAGCCCCCAGGGAGATACGCAGTATTTT.

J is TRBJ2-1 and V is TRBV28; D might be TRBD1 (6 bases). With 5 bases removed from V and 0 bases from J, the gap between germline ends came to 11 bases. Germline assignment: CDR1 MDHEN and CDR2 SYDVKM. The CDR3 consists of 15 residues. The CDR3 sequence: CASSPGQLSYNEQFF. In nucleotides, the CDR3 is TGTGCCAGCAGTCCGGGACAACTCTCCTACAATGAGCAGTTCTTC.

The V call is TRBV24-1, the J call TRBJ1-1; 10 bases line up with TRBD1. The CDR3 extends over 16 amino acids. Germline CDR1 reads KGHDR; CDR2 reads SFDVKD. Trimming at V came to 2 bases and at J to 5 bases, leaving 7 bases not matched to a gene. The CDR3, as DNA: TGTGCCACCAGTGATTCCGGGGACAGGGGAAAGACTGAAGCTTTCTTT. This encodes CATSDSGDRGKTEAFF.

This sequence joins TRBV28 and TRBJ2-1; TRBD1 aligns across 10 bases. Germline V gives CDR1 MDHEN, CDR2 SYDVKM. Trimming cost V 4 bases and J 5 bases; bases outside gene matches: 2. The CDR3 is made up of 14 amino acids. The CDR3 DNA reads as TGTGCCAGCAGTTCCGGGACAGGGGACAATGAGCAGTTCTTC. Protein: CASSSGTGDNEQFF. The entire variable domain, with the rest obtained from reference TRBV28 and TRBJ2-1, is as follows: DVKVTQSSRYLVKRTGEKVFLECVQDMDHENMFWYRQDPGLGLRLIYFSYDVKMKEKGDIPEGYSVSREKKERFSLILESASTNQTSMYLCASSSGTGDNEQFFGPGTRLTVL.

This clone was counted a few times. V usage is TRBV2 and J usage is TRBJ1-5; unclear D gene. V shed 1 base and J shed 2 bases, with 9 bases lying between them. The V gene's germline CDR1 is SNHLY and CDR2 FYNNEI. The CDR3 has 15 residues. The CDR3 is CASSEVMSGNQPQHF. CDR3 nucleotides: TGTGCCAGCAGTGAAGTGATGTCAGGCAATCAGCCCCAGCATTTT.

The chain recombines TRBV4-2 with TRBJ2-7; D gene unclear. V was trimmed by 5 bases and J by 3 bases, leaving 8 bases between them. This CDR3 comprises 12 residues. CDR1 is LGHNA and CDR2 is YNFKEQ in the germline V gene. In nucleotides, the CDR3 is TGTGCCAGCAGCTCGACGGGCTACGAGCAGTACTTC. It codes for CASSSTGYEQYF.

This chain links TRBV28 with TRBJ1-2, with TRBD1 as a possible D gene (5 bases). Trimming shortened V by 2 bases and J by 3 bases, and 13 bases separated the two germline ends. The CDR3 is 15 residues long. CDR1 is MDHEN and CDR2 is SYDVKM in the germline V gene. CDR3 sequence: CASSLRPGRDYGYTF. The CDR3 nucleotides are TGTGCCAGCAGTTTACGTCCAGGGAGGGACTATGGCTACACCTTC.

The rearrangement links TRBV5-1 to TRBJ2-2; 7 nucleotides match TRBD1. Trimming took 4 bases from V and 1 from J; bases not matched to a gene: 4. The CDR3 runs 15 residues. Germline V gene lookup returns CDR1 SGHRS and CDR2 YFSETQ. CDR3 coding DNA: TGCGCCAGCAGCGTTCAGGGGGAGAACACCGGGGAGCTGTTTTTT. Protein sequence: CASSVQGENTGELFF.